This TCR beta chain is from a study of hypomethylating agent response in myelodysplastic syndrome. General study results and limits: Responders gained more novel clonotypes; non-responders had more contracted clonotypes after treatment.

This clone appeared a few times. Its antigen is still unknown. Assay: immunoSEQ multiplex PCR; the TCRdb copy retains only in-frame clones and omits some. The repertoire holds several thousand clones, about 86% seen once, with 15% to 20% in the top ten. Germline assignment: CDR1 SGHNT and CDR2 YENEEA. V shed 3 bases and J shed 1 base, with 4 bases lying between them. The CDR3 is 12 residues long. The starting material was bone marrow, obtained before or after starting hypomethylating agent treatment for myelodysplastic syndrome (not recorded which). The gene calls are TRBV11-3 and TRBJ2-7; the D is unclear. The clonotype comes from a human donor with myelodysplastic syndrome. The CDR3 region has the DNA TGTGCCAGCAGCTTCGAATCCTACGAGCAGTACTTC. It specifies CASSFESYEQYF.